Detailed here is one TCR beta chain. Its antigen is still unknown. The CDR3 runs 15 residues. With 5 bases clipped from V and 1 base from J, the junction kept 4 bases outside the gene matches. Per the germline V gene, CDR1 is MNHEY and CDR2 is SVGAGI. The authors ran a second PCR of about 6 to 11 cycles using a sample-barcoded 5' primer and a J-beta primer mix. Each of the samples gave a minimum of 2.5 million paired-end reads that contained CDR3. TCRdb redid the calling of the 5' RACE reads with MiXCR, one entry per CDR3 protein. This table has 650,000 to 950,000 distinct CDR3 sequences, approximately 44% appearing once. This sample was included in a study of blood T cells in healthy people across ages. Points from the study as a whole: The study found TCR beta diversity correlated strongly with naive T cell percentage. Researchers judged that diversity estimates from one million T cells fell short of true values.

The chain joins TRBV6-5 to TRBJ2-3; 9 positions agree with TRBD1. The sequencing input was blood. The TCR was taken from a man aged 55 to 70 in good health. The CDR3 loop is CASSNWDRGTDTQYF. In nucleotides, the CDR3 is TGTGCCAGCAGTAACTGGGACAGGGGCACAGATACGCAGTATTTT.